Listed here is a single TCR beta chain. This entry comes from a study of blood T cell repertoires in COVID-19. Study as a whole: There were acute and convalescent COVID-19 samples, and they came from the United States, Italy and Spain. Sample material is recorded as cDNA or gDNA derived from T cells, B-cell-depleted T cells, or PBMCs.

In the source study's methods: Using reference gene primer amplification, nucleated cell counts were estimated. Generated by immunoSEQ multiplex PCR, the TCRdb table keeps only in-frame clones and is missing some. V and J calls and clone size follow that table, whereas D and trimming were derived from the DNA. The sample holds more than 75,000 clones, 88% seen once. Germline V gives CDR1 SEHNR, CDR2 FQNEAQ (reference sequence). The length of the CDR3 is 16 residues. V lost 5 bases to trimming and J lost 1 base; unmatched junction nucleotides: 6. Input material: peripheral blood. The genes are TRBV7-9 and TRBJ2-5, with 11 bases fitting TRBD1. The sequence was obtained from a woman older than 75 with active COVID-19. This chain's CDR3 is CASSQFGQGAQETQYF. CDR3 bases: TGTGCCAGCAGCCAGTTCGGACAGGGGGCCCAAGAGACCCAGTACTTC.